The 25 T cell receptor beta chains below were found in one sample sequenced in a study of a mutant IDH1 vaccine in newly diagnosed glioma. Time point meaning: week 35, safety follow-up. Each dose delivered 300 ug of mutant IDH1 20-mer peptide subcutaneously with imiquimod. Their antigen targets remain unknown. Sequenced by immunoSEQ multiplex PCR; TCRdb stores in-frame clones only, minus some. The sample has about 55,000 clones; roughly 80% are singletons. The specimen was PBMCs, collected from a glioma patient whose treatment included an IDH1 peptide vaccine. The receptors shown here come from a woman aged 18-30 years with glioma.

This clone showed up just once. The chain joins TRBV7-8 to TRBJ1-2; 9 bases map to TRBD1. The germline gives CDR1 SGHVS, CDR2 FQNEAQ. The CDR3 has 16 residues. Losses at the gene ends were 1 base for V and 6 bases for J; bases not matched to a gene: 9. The CDR3 DNA follows: TGTGCCAGCAGCTTAGGGTACAGGGGGCGAGGTAATGGCTACACCTTC. Amino acids: CASSLGYRGRGNGYTF.

This chain joins TRBV6-6 and TRBJ2-1, with TRBD2 matching over 10 bases. V trimming: 4 bases; J trimming: 10 bases; junction bases outside the gene matches: 13. This CDR3 region has 16 residues. Germline CDR1 is MNHNY and CDR2 is SVGAGI (reference sequence). The CDR3 nucleotides read TGTGCCAGCAGTTCCGGAGCTCTAGCGGGAGAAGGAGAGCAGTTCTTC. Its protein is CASSSGALAGEGEQFF.

This sequence joins TRBV19 and TRBJ2-2; 10 bases align to TRBD1. This CDR3 spans 15 amino acids. Unmatched junction bases numbered 1, after V lost 3 bases and J lost 3 bases. Germline loops: CDR1 LNHDA, CDR2 SQIVND (reference sequence). The CDR3 protein is CASSMTGGYTGELFF. The CDR3, as DNA: TGTGCCAGTAGTATGACAGGGGGCTACACCGGGGAGCTGTTTTTT.

The V call is TRBV11-3, the J call TRBJ2-7; D not resolved. The CDR3 contains 14 residues. The V and J ends lost 0 bases and 3 bases respectively, with 9 bases between them. The germline V gene encodes CDR1 SGHNT and CDR2 YENEEA. The CDR3 DNA reads as TGTGCCAGCAGCTTAGATCTCAGAGACTACGAGCAGTACTTC. Its protein product is CASSLDLRDYEQYF.

This chain connects TRBV25-1 to TRBJ1-2; D is uncertain. Between the trimmed V and J ends, which lost 0 bases and 4 bases, there was a span of 9 bases. CDR1 and CDR2 (germline): MGHDK, SYGVNS. The CDR3 is 14 residues long. Here the CDR3 DNA reads TGTGCCAGCAGTGAATATACCCTACGCTATGGCTACACCTTC. Residues: CASSEYTLRYGYTF.

The gene calls are TRBV19 and TRBJ2-7, with 7 bases matching TRBD1. The germline CDR1 and CDR2 sequences are LNHDA and SQIVND (reference sequence). The CDR3 extends over 14 amino acids. With 6 bases clipped from V and 6 bases from J, the junction kept 11 bases outside the gene matches. CDR3 sequence (DNA): TGTGCCAGTAGCTCGACAGGGAAGGTTCCCGAGCAGTACTTC. Translated, it gives CASSSTGKVPEQYF.

The V and J genes are TRBV7-9 and TRBJ2-1, with 15 bases aligning to TRBD2. This CDR3 spans 16 amino acids. Trimming cost V 8 bases and J 7 bases; bases outside gene matches: 9. Germline values: CDR1 SEHNR, CDR2 FQNEAQ (reference sequence). The CDR3 protein is CASVERTSGRANEQFF. Written as DNA, the CDR3 is TGTGCCAGCGTCGAAAGGACTAGCGGGAGGGCAAATGAGCAGTTCTTC.

The V call is TRBV5-4, the J call TRBJ2-7; D is uncertain. In germline, CDR1 is SGHNT, CDR2 YYREEE (reference sequence). Trimming took 1 base from V and 6 from J, leaving 14 bases between them. The CDR3 runs to 14 residues. The CDR3 here is CASSLNQIPGEQYF. In DNA, the CDR3 is TGTGCCAGCAGCTTGAATCAGATTCCTGGCGAGCAGTACTTC. Full variable domain (remainder filled in from reference TRBV5-4 and TRBJ2-7): ETGVTQSPTHLIKTRGQQVTLRCSSQSGHNTVSWYQQALGQGPQFIFQYYREEENGRGNFPPRFSGLQFPNYSSELNVNALELDDSALYLCASSLNQIPGEQYFGPGTRLTVT.

This clone was detected only once. The V call is TRBV14, the J call TRBJ1-2; 9 positions agree with TRBD1. Trimming at V came to 4 bases and at J to 2 bases, leaving 11 bases not matched to a gene. The germline CDR1 and CDR2 sequences are SGHDN and FVKESK. The CDR3 is 17 residues long. The CDR3 here is CASSPPGTGRLNYGYTF. The CDR3 DNA reads TGTGCCAGCAGCCCGCCCGGGACAGGGAGACTGAACTATGGCTACACCTTC.

The V gene is TRBV19, the J gene TRBJ2-7; D unclear. The germline V gene encodes CDR1 LNHDA and CDR2 SQIVND (reference sequence). CDR3 size: 12 residues. V lost 6 bases and J 2 bases, leaving 8 bases between the germline ends. The CDR3, as DNA: TGTGCCAGTAGCTCATCCGCCTACGAGCAGTACTTC. Residues: CASSSSAYEQYF.

The rearrangement joins TRBV6-6 to TRBJ1-1; D call uncertain. Germline assignment: CDR1 MNHNY and CDR2 SVGAGI (reference sequence). V gave up 0 bases and J gave up 1 base, with 3 bases separating them. This CDR3 is built from 13 residues. DNA of the CDR3: TGTGCCAGCAGTTACTCACAGAACACTGAAGCTTTCTTT. Translating it yields CASSYSQNTEAFF.

This clone occurred a few times. This chain connects TRBV13 to TRBJ1-1, with TRBD1 matching 10 bases. Germline loops: CDR1 PRHDT, CDR2 FYEKMQ (reference sequence). The CDR3 covers 18 residues. Germline trimming cut 6 bases from V and 0 bases from J; bases unmatched to any gene: 13. DNA for the CDR3: TGTGCCAGCAGTCACACTACGGGGACAGGGGCCCTGAACACTGAAGCTTTCTTT. It is translated as CASSHTTGTGALNTEAFF.

The J gene is TRBJ2-7, the V gene TRBV5-6, with D perhaps matching TRBD1 (5 bases). The CDR3 consists of 16 residues. Germline V gene lookup returns CDR1 SGHDT and CDR2 YYEEEE. V was cut by 1 base and J by 0 bases, with 14 bases left in between. For the CDR3, the DNA is TGTGCCAGCAGCTTGACGCGTTCTAGGGGCTCCTACGAGCAGTACTTC. It encodes CASSLTRSRGSYEQYF.

This clone was detected only once. The genes are TRBV9 and TRBJ2-1; 7 nucleotides line up with TRBD2. This CDR3 comprises 15 residues. Trimming cost V 0 bases and J 9 bases; bases outside gene matches: 9. The germline V gene has CDR1 SGDLS and CDR2 YYNGEE. The DNA for the CDR3 is TGTGCCAGCAGCGTAGCTATGGGGGGGTGGGGTGAGCAGTTCTTC. This translates into CASSVAMGGWGEQFF.

The table lists this clone with a count of one. J is TRBJ1-2 and V is TRBV6-5; no firm D call. V lost 0 bases and J 2 bases, leaving 7 bases between the germline ends. Per germline, CDR1 MNHEY and CDR2 SVGAGI. The CDR3 consists of 14 residues. The DNA for the CDR3 is TGTGCCAGCAGTTACTCTACGGGAAACTATGGCTACACCTTC. Residues: CASSYSTGNYGYTF.

The chain employs TRBV2 and TRBJ2-4, with D hard to call. V gave up 3 bases and J gave up 6 bases, with 9 bases separating them. Germline CDR1 reads SNHLY; CDR2 reads FYNNEI. This CDR3 is built from 13 residues. CDR3 amino acids: CASSDGVSNIQYF. CDR3 nucleotides: TGTGCCAGCAGTGACGGAGTATCAAACATTCAGTACTTC.

CDR3 DNA sequence: TGTGCCAGCAGCGCACCAGGGGGGTACAATGAGCAGTTCTTC. Amino acids: CASSAPGGYNEQFF. V and J are TRBV9 and TRBJ2-1; tentative D call: TRBD1 (7 bases). This CDR3 has 14 amino acids. The germline V and J ends were trimmed by 3 bases and 4 bases, with 11 bases remaining between them. In germline, CDR1 is SGDLS, CDR2 YYNGEE.

The chain joins TRBV10-3 to TRBJ2-3; D is undetermined. This CDR3 has 12 residues. The germline CDR1 and CDR2 sequences are ENHRY and SYGVKD. V was pared by 2 bases and J by 3 bases, with 3 bases between. The CDR3 DNA is TGTGCCATCAGTGAGGGGACAGATACGCAGTATTTT. Translating it yields CAISEGTDTQYF.

This clone showed up just once. The chain has TRBV27 and TRBJ2-6; 9 positions match TRBD1. CDR1 is MNHEY and CDR2 is SMNVEV in the germline V gene (reference sequence). J gave up 0 bases and V 5 bases, and 8 bases lay outside the gene matches. The CDR3 is made up of 18 amino acids. As DNA, the CDR3 is TGTGCCAGCAGTCTAGGGACAGGGACCACCTCTGGGGCCAACGTCCTGACTTTC. It is translated as CASSLGTGTTSGANVLTF.

The chain is built from TRBV9 and TRBJ2-2; D possibly corresponds to TRBD2 (5 bases). Germline loops: CDR1 SGDLS, CDR2 YYNGEE. Between the trimmed V and J ends, which lost 3 bases and 0 bases, there was a span of 6 bases. The CDR3 consists of 14 residues. The CDR3 nucleotides read TGTGCCAGCAGCGGGACTCCGAACACCGGGGAGCTGTTTTTT. Its translation: CASSGTPNTGELFF.

This chain uses TRBV29-1 with TRBJ2-1; D gene ambiguous. CDR3 size: 10 residues. Germline CDR1 and CDR2: SQVTM and ANQGSEA. Trimming removed 4 bases at V and 6 bases at J, with 4 bases between. The CDR3 is CSVGSNEQFF. In DNA, the CDR3 is TGCAGCGTTGGGTCCAATGAGCAGTTCTTC.

The gene calls are TRBV7-6 and TRBJ2-4, with TRBD2 matching over 10 bases. This CDR3 comprises 16 residues. CDR1 SGHVS and CDR2 FNYEAQ come from the germline V gene. With 5 bases clipped from V and 8 bases from J, the junction kept 12 bases outside the gene matches. The CDR3 region has the DNA TGTGCCAGCAGCCAAAAGGGAGCGGGAGGGCCAGACATTCAGTACTTC. It encodes CASSQKGAGGPDIQYF.

The rearrangement links TRBV15 to TRBJ2-5; weak D call: TRBD2 (5 bases). The CDR3 is 15 residues long. V lost 0 bases to trimming and J lost 9 bases, with 17 bases between them. From germline, CDR1 is LNHNV and CDR2 YYDKDF (reference sequence). The CDR3 region is CATSRDLGSVDAQYF. The CDR3 DNA reads TGTGCCACCAGCAGAGATCTAGGGAGTGTGGACGCCCAGTACTTC.

The rearrangement links TRBV5-1 to TRBJ2-1; D is unresolved. The CDR3 extends over 14 amino acids. CDR1 and CDR2 (germline): SGHRS, YFSETQ. Trimming cost V 0 bases and J 10 bases, with 14 bases left between them. CDR3 loop: CASSLVVGSQEQFF. The DNA for the CDR3 is TGCGCCAGCAGCTTGGTCGTGGGTAGCCAGGAGCAGTTCTTC.

The rearrangement uses TRBV7-2 and TRBJ1-6, with D hard to call. Germline V CDR1 and CDR2: SGHTA, FQGNSA. The CDR3 is made up of 16 amino acids. V was trimmed by 8 bases and J by 9 bases, leaving 23 bases between them. The CDR3 DNA reads TGTGCCAGCGCTTCTAGGCATTCCCCCTCTATTTCACCCCTCCACTTT. Amino acids: CASASRHSPSISPLHF. The variable domain in full, completed from reference TRBV7-2 and TRBJ1-6, reads GAGVSQSPSNKVTEKGKDVELRCDPISGHTALYWYRQSLGQGLEFLIYFQGNSAPDKSGLPSDRFSAERTGGSVSTLTIQRTQQEDSAVYLCASASRHSPSISPLHFGNGTRLTVT.